Each of the 28 T cell receptor beta chains below was sequenced from the same sample in a study of Graves' ophthalmopathy and Graves' hyperthyroidism. For repertoire sequencing, the TCR beta CDR3 regions were amplified from RNA transcripts. First-round RT-PCR used HTBI primers; second-round multiplex PCR followed. Each CDR3 protein is one row after TCRdb ran MiXCR on the multiplex PCR reads. Here the sample spans about 620,000 distinct CDR3 sequences, 20% to 25% being singletons. Sequencing used peripheral blood. Receptors were obtained from a woman under 30 with stable Graves' hyperthyroidism. Some clones in this sample may be carry-over from other donors' samples.

The rearrangement links TRBV12-3 or TRBV12-4 to TRBJ2-3; D gene uncertain. There are 15 residues in the CDR3. Trimming stripped 5 bases from V and 0 bases from J, with 12 bases between. The CDR3 bases are TGTGCCAGCAGTCCCTCGGTCGATAGCACAGATACGCAGTATTTT. Encoded protein: CASSPSVDSTDTQYF.

This clonotype was seen a handful of times. The V gene is TRBV2, the J gene TRBJ2-7; D gene uncertain. V lost 7 bases and J lost 4, with 8 bases in between. The CDR3 loop spans 11 amino acids. The germline CDR1 and CDR2 sequences are SNHLY and FYNNEI. This chain's CDR3 is CASTNQYEQYF. The CDR3 DNA sequence: TGTGCCAGCACCAACCAGTACGAGCAGTACTTC.

This clonotype was detected many times. The chain links TRBV20-1 to TRBJ1-6; D is unclear. The CDR3 is 15 residues long. Germline CDR1 DFQATT, CDR2 SNEGSKA (reference sequence). V was shortened by 0 bases and J by 8 bases, with 14 bases between the two germline ends. The CDR3 coding sequence is TGCAGTGCTAGAGAAGTCGGAGGGAGATATTCACCCCTCCACTTT. This sequence encodes CSAREVGGRYSPLHF.

This clonotype has a count of ten or more. The chain recombines TRBV12-3 or TRBV12-4 with TRBJ1-1; possible D gene TRBD1, 5 bases. Trimming left V 1 base short and J 5 bases short, with 8 bases between. The CDR3 consists of 13 residues. The CDR3 nucleotides read TGTGCCAGCAGTTTAGGGGGGAGGACTGAAGCTTTCTTT. It yields the protein CASSLGGRTEAFF.

This clonotype was counted a few times. This may come from a read error, since a much larger clone is one base off. The chain couples TRBV6-1 to TRBJ1-1; D remains unclear. Per germline, CDR1 MNHNS and CDR2 SASEGT. CDR3 length: 13 residues. CDR3 region: CVSRVNTYTEAFF. CDR3 in DNA: TGTGTCAGCCGGGTCAACACGTACACTGAAGCTTTCTTT.

In its sample, this clonotype was seen many times. The J gene is TRBJ1-2, the V gene TRBV11-2, with D perhaps TRBD1 (6 bases). Trimming left V 5 bases short and J 12 bases short, with 31 bases between. This CDR3 has 17 residues. Germline CDR1 SGHAT, CDR2 FQNNGV. CDR3: CASSPRGGGELGEVHTF. CDR3 coding DNA: TGTGCCAGCAGCCCTCGGGGCGGGGGCGAACTGGGTGAGGTCCACACCTTC. Combining the CDR3 with reference TRBV11-2 and TRBJ1-2 gives the whole variable domain EAGVAQSPRYKIIEKRQSVAFWCNPISGHATLYWYQQILGQGPKLLIQFQNNGVVDDSQLPKDRFSAERLKGVDSTLKIQPAKLEDSAVYLCASSPRGGGELGEVHTFGSGTRLTVV.

This clonotype was seen a handful of times. The chain recombines TRBV12-3 or TRBV12-4 with TRBJ1-2; D is possibly TRBD1 (6 bases). Trimming left V 3 bases short and J 8 bases short, with 13 bases between. The CDR3 is 13 amino acids. The CDR3 DNA reads TGTGCCAGCAGTTTCAGGGGAGGGAGAGGCTACACCTTC. Amino acid sequence: CASSFRGGRGYTF.

This clonotype was observed many times. The chain couples TRBV30 to TRBJ1-3; D gene uncertain. The CDR3 length is 15 residues. Germline assignment: CDR1 GTSNPN and CDR2 SVGIG (reference sequence). The V gene lost 4 bases and the J gene lost 0 bases, with 13 bases spanning the gap. The CDR3 region has the DNA TGTGCCTGGACTGGTAGTGTTCGCTCTGGAAACACCATATATTTT. Translated, it gives CAWTGSVRSGNTIYF.

This clonotype was counted ten times or more. The chain combines TRBV12-3 or TRBV12-4 with TRBJ2-7, with a tentative D call TRBD2 (6 bases). Trimming left V 3 bases short and J 3 bases short, with 12 bases between. This CDR3 has 14 amino acids. The CDR3 protein is CASSFTGGFYEQYF. The CDR3, as DNA: TGTGCCAGCAGTTTTACCGGGGGTTTCTACGAGCAGTACTTC.

This clonotype was picked up many times. This chain connects TRBV9 to TRBJ1-5, with 10 bases identical to TRBD1. In germline, CDR1 is SGDLS, CDR2 YYNGEE. J gave up 8 bases and V 2 bases, and 7 bases lay outside the gene matches. The CDR3 sequence is 15 residues long. The CDR3 DNA is TGTGCCAGCAGCGTGGGGACAGGGGTGGTTGAGCCCCAGCATTTT. Protein sequence: CASSVGTGVVEPQHF.

With regard to this clonotype: A much larger clone lies a single base off, so this may be a read error. J is TRBJ2-5 and V is TRBV4-2; tentative D call: TRBD2 (6 bases). Germline CDR1 and CDR2: LGHNA and YNFKEQ. The CDR3 covers 15 residues. The CDR3 DNA follows: TGTGCCAGCAGCCAAGACCCACTAGCTCTCGAGACCAAGTACTTC. Translated, it gives CASSQDPLALETKYF.

This clonotype has a count of ten or more. V gene TRBV30 combines with J gene TRBJ1-5, with D possibly being TRBD1 (6 bases). Trimming pared 2 bases from V and 4 bases from J, leaving 6 bases between. Germline V gene data show CDR1 as GTSNPN and CDR2 as SVGIG (reference sequence). The CDR3 runs 12 residues. The CDR3 sequence: CAWSQGNQPQHF. For the CDR3, the DNA is TGTGCCTGGAGTCAGGGGAATCAGCCCCAGCATTTT.

The chain carries TRBV7-2 and TRBJ2-3; 9 nucleotides align to TRBD1. This CDR3 region has 16 residues. J gave up 0 bases and V 5 bases, and 6 bases lay outside the gene matches. CDR1 is SGHTA, CDR2 FQGNSA, per germline. Here the CDR3 DNA reads TGTGCCAGCAGCCCCCGGACAGGGGCCAGCACAGATACGCAGTATTTT. It yields the protein CASSPRTGASTDTQYF.

The rearrangement links TRBV10-1 to TRBJ2-7; D uncertain. The V end lost 4 bases, the J end lost 3 bases, and 13 bases lay between the germline ends. CDR3 length: 14 residues. The germline gives CDR1 WNHNN, CDR2 SYGVQD (reference sequence). CDR3 nucleotides: TGCGCCAGCAGTGGATCCCCGGACGGCTACGAGCAGTACTTC. Translated, it gives CASSGSPDGYEQYF.

This clonotype was detected a few times. The genes are TRBV19 and TRBJ2-3; the match to TRBD2 covers 8 bases. From germline, CDR1 is LNHDA and CDR2 SQIVND (reference sequence). Trimming removed 3 bases from V and 6 bases from J; junction bases left unmatched: 8. The CDR3 totals 15 residues. DNA of the CDR3: TGTGCCAGTAGTATTAGCAGCGGGAGTTCGGATACGCAGTATTTT. This codes for CASSISSGSSDTQYF.

The sample holds many counts of this clonotype. The chain has TRBV12-3 or TRBV12-4 and TRBJ2-7; no definite D call. There are 12 residues in the CDR3. Deletions cut 6 bases from V and 3 bases from J, with 9 bases between. The CDR3 DNA reads as TGTGCCAGCAGCCCCCGAGGCTACGAGCAGTACTTC. Residues: CASSPRGYEQYF.

This clonotype was seen repeatedly, ten times or more. The chain links TRBV12-3 or TRBV12-4 to TRBJ1-3, with a tentative D call TRBD1 (5 bases). Trimming took off 3 bases at V and 1 base at J, with 10 bases between the two ends. The CDR3 runs to 15 residues. CDR3 loop: CASSFRGSSGNTIYF. CDR3 sequence (DNA): TGTGCCAGCAGTTTTCGGGGGTCTTCTGGAAACACCATATATTTT.

This clonotype was found a few times. V gene TRBV6-2 or TRBV6-3 combines with J gene TRBJ2-7, with D possibly being TRBD2 (5 bases). The germline CDR1 and CDR2 sequences are MNHEY and SVGEGT. Between the trimmed V and J ends, which lost 6 bases and 7 bases, there was a span of 22 bases. The CDR3 sequence is 15 residues long. CDR3 nucleotide sequence: TGTGCCAGCAGCATTCCTAGTTGGACTGGGAGAGAGCAGTACTTC. Encoded protein: CASSIPSWTGREQYF.

The chain employs TRBV11-2 and TRBJ2-7; the D gene is possibly TRBD2 (6 bases). The germline CDR1 and CDR2 sequences are SGHAT and FQNNGV. V lost 0 bases and J lost 2, with 11 bases in between. The CDR3 has 15 amino acids. For the CDR3, the DNA is TGTGCCAGCAGCTTAGAGGGCGGGAACCCCTACGAGCAGTACTTC. Translation: CASSLEGGNPYEQYF.

This clonotype was seen ten or more times. V is TRBV12-5 and J is TRBJ2-2; D is undetermined. CDR1 is LGHNT, CDR2 FRNRAP, per germline. This CDR3 spans 14 amino acids. Between the trimmed V and J ends, which lost 4 bases and 4 bases, there was a span of 10 bases. CDR3 residues: CASGSMDGTGELFF. DNA of the CDR3: TGTGCTAGTGGTTCCATGGACGGCACCGGGGAGCTGTTTTTT.

In its sample, this clonotype was seen many times. The genes are TRBV9 and TRBJ1-1, with unresolved D. CDR3 size: 14 residues. V lost 0 bases and J lost 7, with 13 bases in between. From germline, CDR1 is SGDLS and CDR2 YYNGEE. The CDR3 bases are TGTGCCAGCAGCGTAGCGCTCGGGGAGTATGAAGCTTTCTTT. It codes for CASSVALGEYEAFF.

The rearrangement links TRBV5-5 to TRBJ2-7; D not resolved. V was shortened by 0 bases and J by 2 bases, with 12 bases between the two germline ends. CDR3 size: 15 residues. Looked up from germline, CDR1 is SGHKS and CDR2 is YYEKEE (reference sequence). The CDR3 spells CASSLELGATYEQYF. Written as DNA, the CDR3 is TGTGCCAGCAGCTTGGAACTCGGAGCAACCTACGAGCAGTACTTC.

This clonotype was found many times. The rearrangement uses TRBV7-2 and TRBJ2-5; 13 bases agree with TRBD2. The CDR3 is 15 residues long. The V gene end was trimmed by 4 bases and the J gene end by 5 bases; junction bases not matched to a gene: 4. Germline values: CDR1 SGHTA, CDR2 FQGNSA. CDR3 loop: CASSSLAGGFETQYF. The CDR3 region has the DNA TGTGCCAGCAGCTCACTAGCGGGGGGGTTTGAGACCCAGTACTTC.

This clonotype has ten or more counts. This chain joins TRBV6-1 and TRBJ1-2; 8 bases match TRBD1. Per germline, CDR1 MNHNS and CDR2 SASEGT. The V gene end was trimmed by 8 bases and the J gene end by 0 bases; junction bases not matched to a gene: 5. The CDR3 spans 14 residues. The CDR3 here is CASQGALPNYGYTF. The CDR3 bases are TGTGCCAGCCAGGGGGCCCTTCCTAACTATGGCTACACCTTC.

The CDR3 region has the DNA TGTGCCAGCAGTGAGGAACTAGCGGGGTACACCGGGGAGCTGTTTTTT. Encoded protein: CASSEELAGYTGELFF. The chain employs TRBV2 and TRBJ2-2, with 10 bases lining up with TRBD2. The V gene's germline CDR1 is SNHLY and CDR2 FYNNEI. V trimming: 3 bases; J trimming: 3 bases; junction bases outside the gene matches: 4. The CDR3 has 16 amino acids.

This clonotype has ten or more counts. The chain employs TRBV12-5 and TRBJ1-5; 8 bases line up with TRBD1. The CDR3 runs 17 residues. With 1 base clipped from V and 1 base from J, the junction kept 6 bases outside the gene matches. Germline lookup yields CDR1 LGHNT and CDR2 FRNRAP. CDR3 residues: CASGLDGNRGSNQPQHF. In DNA form, the CDR3 reads TGTGCTAGTGGTTTGGACGGGAACAGGGGGAGCAATCAGCCCCAGCATTTT. Full variable domain (remainder filled in from reference TRBV12-5 and TRBJ1-5): DARVTQTPRHKVTEMGQEVTMRCQPILGHNTVFWYRQTMMQGLELLAYFRNRAPLDDSGMPKDRFSAEMPDATLATLKIQPSEPRDSAVYFCASGLDGNRGSNQPQHFGDGTRLSIL.

This clonotype showed up just a few times. The gene calls are TRBV6-1 and TRBJ1-2; 8 bases are shared with TRBD1. After removal of 7 bases from V and 5 bases from J, the junction contained 6 bases not matched to a gene. The CDR3 loop spans 13 amino acids. Germline V CDR1 and CDR2: MNHNS, SASEGT. The CDR3 DNA follows: TGTGCCAGCAACCGGGACAGGACGTATGGCTACACCTTC. This gives the protein CASNRDRTYGYTF.

This chain links TRBV20-1 with TRBJ2-7; D ambiguous. V lost 6 bases to trimming and J lost 2 bases, with 20 bases between them. This CDR3 comprises 15 residues. In germline, CDR1 is DFQATT, CDR2 SNEGSKA (reference sequence). The CDR3 protein is CSADHDTNPTYEQYF. The CDR3 DNA reads as TGCAGTGCCGACCACGACACGAACCCTACCTACGAGCAGTACTTC.